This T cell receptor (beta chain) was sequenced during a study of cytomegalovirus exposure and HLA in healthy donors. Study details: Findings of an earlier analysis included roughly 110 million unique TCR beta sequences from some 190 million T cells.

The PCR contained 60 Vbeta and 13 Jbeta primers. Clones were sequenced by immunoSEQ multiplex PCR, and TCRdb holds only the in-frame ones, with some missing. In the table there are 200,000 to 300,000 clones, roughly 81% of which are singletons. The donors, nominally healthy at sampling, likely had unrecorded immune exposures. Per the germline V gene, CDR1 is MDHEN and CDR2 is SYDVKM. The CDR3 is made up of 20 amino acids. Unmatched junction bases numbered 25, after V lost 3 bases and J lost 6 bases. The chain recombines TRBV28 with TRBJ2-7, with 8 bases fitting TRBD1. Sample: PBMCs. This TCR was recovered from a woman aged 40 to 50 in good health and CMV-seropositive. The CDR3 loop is CASSFPGRDRGAKSRIEQYF. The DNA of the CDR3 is TGTGCCAGCAGTTTCCCTGGCCGAGACAGGGGCGCTAAGTCTAGGATCGAGCAGTACTTC.